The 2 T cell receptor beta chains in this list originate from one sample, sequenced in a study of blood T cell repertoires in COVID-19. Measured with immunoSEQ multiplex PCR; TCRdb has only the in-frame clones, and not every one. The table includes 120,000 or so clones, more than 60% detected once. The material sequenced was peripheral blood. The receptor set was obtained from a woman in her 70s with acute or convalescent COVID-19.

CDR3 amino acids: CASSGQGTDTQYF. The CDR3 DNA is TGCGCCAGCAGCGGTCAGGGAACAGATACGCAGTATTTT. The chain carries TRBV5-1 and TRBJ2-3, with D possibly being TRBD1 (5 bases). The germline V gene has CDR1 SGHRS and CDR2 YFSETQ. V was trimmed by 4 bases and J by 3 bases, leaving 9 bases between them. The CDR3 runs to 13 residues.

CDR3 nucleotides: TGTGCCGAAGGGGCGGACACCCCTGAAGCTTTCTTT. It is translated as CAEGADTPEAFF. The rearrangement joins TRBV30 to TRBJ1-1; possible D gene TRBD1, 5 bases. V was shortened by 8 bases and J by 6 bases, with 16 bases between the two germline ends. CDR3 length: 12 amino acids. Germline V gene lookup returns CDR1 GTSNPN and CDR2 SVGIG (reference sequence).